The clone carrying this T cell receptor beta chain was counted a single time. Using immunoSEQ multiplex PCR, the repertoire was profiled, and TCRdb retains in-frame clones only, with some absent. The data show roughly 76,000 clones, 91% seen once. This sample is drawn from a study of technical replicates of blood from a few donors. Germline V gene lookup returns CDR1 SEHNR and CDR2 FQNEAQ (reference sequence). This CDR3 contains 17 residues. Trimming cost V 1 base and J 0 bases, with 16 bases left between them. Sequenced: T cells isolated from PBMCs. The chain has TRBV7-9 and TRBJ2-7; possible D gene TRBD2, 5 bases. This TCR was sampled from a human donor in good health. Some clones in this sample may be carry-over from other donors' samples. The CDR3 is CASSLVLGGPTSYEQYF. The DNA for the CDR3 is TGTGCCAGCAGCTTAGTCTTAGGCGGGCCTACCTCCTACGAGCAGTACTTC. Full variable domain (missing parts from reference TRBV7-9 and TRBJ2-7): DTGVSQNPRHKITKRGQNVTFRCDPISEHNRLYWYRQTLGQGPEFLTYFQNEAQLEKSRLLSDRFSAERPKGSFSTLEIQRTEQGDSAMYLCASSLVLGGPTSYEQYFGPGTRLTVT.